The source of this TCR beta chain is a study of CD8 T cells in Susac syndrome. Trimming shortened V by 8 bases and J by 3 bases, and 11 bases separated the two germline ends. The CDR3 covers 13 residues. Germline V lookup: CDR1 MNHEY, CDR2 SVGAGI. RNA totalling about 0.45 to 1 ug underwent reverse transcription with random hexamers. TCRdb re-called the immunoSEQ multiplex PCR reads through MiXCR, storing one row per CDR3 protein. Of about 200,000 distinct CDR3 sequences listed, over 85% are singletons. The clonotype originates from a human donor in good health. The chain recombines TRBV6-5 with TRBJ2-1; TRBD1 is a possible D gene (5 bases). The sample taken for sequencing was CD4+ T cells from PBMCs. The CDR3 sequence is CASARTNYNEQFF. For the CDR3, the DNA is TGTGCCAGCGCCCGGACAAACTACAATGAGCAGTTCTTC.